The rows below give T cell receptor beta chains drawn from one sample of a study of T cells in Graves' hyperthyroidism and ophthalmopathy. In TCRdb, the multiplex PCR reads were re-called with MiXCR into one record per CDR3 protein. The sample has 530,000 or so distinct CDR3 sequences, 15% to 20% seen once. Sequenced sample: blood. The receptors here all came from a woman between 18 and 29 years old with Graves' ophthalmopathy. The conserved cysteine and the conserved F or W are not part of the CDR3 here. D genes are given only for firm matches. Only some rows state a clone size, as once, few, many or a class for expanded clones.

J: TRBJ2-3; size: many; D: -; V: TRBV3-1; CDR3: ASSPAVGPADTQY
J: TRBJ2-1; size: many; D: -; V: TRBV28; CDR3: ASSPSFDRYNEQF
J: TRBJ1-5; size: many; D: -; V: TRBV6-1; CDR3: ASSWGMGASEGNQPQH
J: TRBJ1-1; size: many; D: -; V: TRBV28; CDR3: ASSLRGAPNTEAF
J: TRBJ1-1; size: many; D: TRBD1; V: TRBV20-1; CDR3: SARARTGAPEAF
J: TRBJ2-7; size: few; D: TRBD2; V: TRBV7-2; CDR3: ASSPVGLAGAEQY
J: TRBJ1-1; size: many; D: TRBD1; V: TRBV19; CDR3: ASSHGTGNTEAF
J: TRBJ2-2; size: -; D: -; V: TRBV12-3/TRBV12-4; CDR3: ASSSGHSTGELF
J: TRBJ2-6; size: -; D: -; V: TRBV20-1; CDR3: SARKAAGANVLT
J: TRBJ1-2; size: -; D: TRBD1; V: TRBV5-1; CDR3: ASSFEGTVLYT
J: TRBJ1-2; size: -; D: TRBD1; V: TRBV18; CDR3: ASSPTGEYGYT
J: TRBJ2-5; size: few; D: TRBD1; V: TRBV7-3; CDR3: ASSKTGGVETQY
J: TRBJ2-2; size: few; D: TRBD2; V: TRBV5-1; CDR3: ASSSAGGSNTGELF
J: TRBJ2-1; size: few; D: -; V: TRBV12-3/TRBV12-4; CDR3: ASRPGFRGAEQF
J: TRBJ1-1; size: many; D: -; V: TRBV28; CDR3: ASSSLTNTEAF
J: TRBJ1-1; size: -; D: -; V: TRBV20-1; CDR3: SARVEAEAF